This T cell receptor (beta chain) appears in the sequencing data of a study of patients and donors after allogeneic stem cell transplantation. This clonotype was counted between two and nine times. One entry per CDR3 protein results from TCRdb running MiXCR on the RT-PCR reads. The sample lists 800,000 to 1,000,000 distinct CDR3 sequences; approximately 18% were seen once. Sequenced material: blood, either unsorted or a sorted T cell fraction (not recorded which). This receptor was identified in a human donor who was either an allogeneic HSCT recipient or a stem cell or donor lymphocyte infusion donor (not recorded which). It is not recorded whose cells these are; they may come from a transplant donor.

The CDR3 reads CASSPGTPRGGTQYF. The CDR3, as DNA: TGTGCCAGCTCCCCCGGGACCCCCCGGGGCGGAACGCAGTATTTT. The chain joins TRBV18 to TRBJ2-3; D may match TRBD1 or TRBD2 (5 bases each). The germline V gene encodes CDR1 KGHSH and CDR2 LQKENI. The CDR3 runs to 15 residues. Between the trimmed V and J ends, which lost 6 bases and 9 bases, there was a span of 22 bases.